Here is one T cell receptor (beta chain) with its context. This entry comes from a study of blood T cell repertoires in COVID-19. About the research overall: Collection of acute and convalescent COVID-19 samples took place in the United States, Italy and Spain.

Someone with COVID-19 had been met by exposed participants within 2 weeks before study entry. In the study's own analysis: Amplification of reference gene primers was used by the study to estimate nucleated cell counts. The protocol was immunoSEQ multiplex PCR, while the TCRdb copy is restricted to in-frame clones and leaves out a portion. The DNA gave D and trimming, while V, J and clone size come from that table. The sample records fewer than 350,000 clones, roughly 85% being singletons. This TCR derives from a woman aged 25 to 39 who had been exposed to COVID-19. Sequencing was performed on PBMCs or T cells enriched from blood (not recorded which).

In DNA, the CDR3 is TGTGCCAGTCAGGGCATGAGCTCCTATAATTCACCCCTCCACTTT. Translating gives CASQGMSSYNSPLHF. V gene TRBV19 combines with J gene TRBJ1-6, with D possibly matching TRBD1 (5 bases). Trimming shortened V by 8 bases and J by 0 bases, and 11 bases separated the two germline ends. CDR3 size: 15 residues. CDR1 is LNHDA, CDR2 SQIVND, per germline (reference sequence).